The clone carrying this T cell receptor (beta chain) appeared a few times. Its specificity is not known. Sorted populations all had greater than 98% purity. This specimen comes from a study of beta chain features in type 1 diabetes. The CDR3 sequence is 14 residues long. After removal of 4 bases from V and 7 bases from J, the junction contained 2 bases not matched to a gene. In germline, CDR1 is SGHRS, CDR2 YFSETQ. Study-level points and caveats: Among all four CD4+ subsets, Type 1 diabetes patients had TCRB CDR3s that were moderately but significantly shorter.

cDNA synthesis used the whole RNA isolate, giving expressed TCRB sequences. Assay: immunoSEQ multiplex PCR; the TCRdb copy retains only in-frame clones and omits some. Of 330,000 or so clones in the sample, over 10% were seen once. Sequenced: naive CD4+ T cells from blood. The sequence derives from a young woman with type 1 diabetes. This chain connects TRBV5-1 to TRBJ1-4; 12 bases line up with TRBD1. The CDR3 loop reads CASSQGQGAEKLFF. The CDR3, as DNA: TGCGCCAGCAGCCAGGGACAGGGGGCTGAAAAACTGTTTTTT.